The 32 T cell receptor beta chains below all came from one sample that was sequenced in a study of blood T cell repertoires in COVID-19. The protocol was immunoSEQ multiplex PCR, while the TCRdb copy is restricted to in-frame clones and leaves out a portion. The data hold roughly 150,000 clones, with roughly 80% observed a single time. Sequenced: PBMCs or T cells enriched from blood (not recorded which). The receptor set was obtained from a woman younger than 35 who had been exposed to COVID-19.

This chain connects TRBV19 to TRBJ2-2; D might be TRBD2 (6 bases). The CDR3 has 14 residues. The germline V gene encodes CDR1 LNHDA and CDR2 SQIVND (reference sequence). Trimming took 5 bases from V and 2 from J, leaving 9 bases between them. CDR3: CASSWDFNTGELFF. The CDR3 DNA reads TGTGCCAGTAGTTGGGACTTCAACACCGGGGAGCTGTTTTTT.

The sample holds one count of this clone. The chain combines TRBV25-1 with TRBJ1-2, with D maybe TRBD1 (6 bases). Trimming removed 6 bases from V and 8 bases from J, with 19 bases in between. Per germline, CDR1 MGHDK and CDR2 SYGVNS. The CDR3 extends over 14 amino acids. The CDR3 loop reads CASRNSGELGGYTF. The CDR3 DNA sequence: TGTGCCAGCAGAAACTCAGGGGAATTAGGGGGCTACACCTTC.

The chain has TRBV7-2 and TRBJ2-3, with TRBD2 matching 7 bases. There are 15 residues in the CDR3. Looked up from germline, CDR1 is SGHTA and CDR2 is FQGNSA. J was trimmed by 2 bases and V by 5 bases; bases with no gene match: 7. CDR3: CASSPTSENTDTQYF. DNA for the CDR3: TGTGCCAGCAGCCCTACTAGCGAAAACACAGATACGCAGTATTTT.

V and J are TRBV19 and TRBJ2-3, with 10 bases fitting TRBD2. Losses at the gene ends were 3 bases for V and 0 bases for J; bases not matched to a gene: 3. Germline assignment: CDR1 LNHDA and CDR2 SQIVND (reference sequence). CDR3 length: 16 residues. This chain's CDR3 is CASSMGLASSTDTQYF. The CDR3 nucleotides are TGTGCCAGTAGTATGGGACTAGCGAGTAGCACAGATACGCAGTATTTT.

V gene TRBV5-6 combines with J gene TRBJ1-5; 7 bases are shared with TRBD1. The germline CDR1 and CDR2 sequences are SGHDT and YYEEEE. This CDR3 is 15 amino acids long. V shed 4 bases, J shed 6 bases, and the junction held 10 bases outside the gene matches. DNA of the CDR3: TGTGCCAGCAGCCACGACAGGGAGCCTGGTCAGCCCCAGCATTTT. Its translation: CASSHDREPGQPQHF.

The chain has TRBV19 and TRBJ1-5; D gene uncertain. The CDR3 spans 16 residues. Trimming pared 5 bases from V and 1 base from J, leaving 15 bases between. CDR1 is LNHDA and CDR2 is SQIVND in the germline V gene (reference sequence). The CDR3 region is CASSGGRSLSNQPQHF. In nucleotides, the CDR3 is TGTGCCAGTAGTGGTGGTAGGTCACTAAGCAATCAGCCCCAGCATTTT.

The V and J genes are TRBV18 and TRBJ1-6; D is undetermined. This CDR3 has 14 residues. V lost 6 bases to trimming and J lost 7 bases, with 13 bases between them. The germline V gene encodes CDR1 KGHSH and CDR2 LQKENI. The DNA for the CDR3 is TGTGCCAGCTCGCTGGTAGCTCAAAATTCACCCCTCCACTTT. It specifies CASSLVAQNSPLHF.

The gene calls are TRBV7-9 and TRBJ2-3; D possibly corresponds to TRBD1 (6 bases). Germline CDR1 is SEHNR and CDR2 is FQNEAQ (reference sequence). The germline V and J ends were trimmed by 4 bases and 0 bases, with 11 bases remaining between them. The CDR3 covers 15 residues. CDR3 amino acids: CASSYGGGSTDTQYF. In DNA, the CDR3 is TGTGCCAGCAGCTATGGGGGCGGGAGCACAGATACGCAGTATTTT.

The CDR3 spells CASIRDTEDFSNQPQHF. As DNA, the CDR3 is TGCGCCAGCATAAGGGACACAGAAGATTTTAGCAATCAGCCCCAGCATTTT. The rearrangement links TRBV23-1 to TRBJ1-5; D perhaps matches TRBD1 (6 bases). TRBV23-1 is an ORF for which the function is uncertain. Trimming removed 7 bases at V and 0 bases at J, with 19 bases between. The CDR3 totals 17 residues.

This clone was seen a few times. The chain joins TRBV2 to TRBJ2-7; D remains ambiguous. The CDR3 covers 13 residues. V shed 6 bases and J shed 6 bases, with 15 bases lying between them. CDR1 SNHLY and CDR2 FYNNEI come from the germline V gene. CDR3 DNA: TGTGCCAGCAGGTTGGCGGATTCTGGCGAGCAGTACTTC. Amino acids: CASRLADSGEQYF.

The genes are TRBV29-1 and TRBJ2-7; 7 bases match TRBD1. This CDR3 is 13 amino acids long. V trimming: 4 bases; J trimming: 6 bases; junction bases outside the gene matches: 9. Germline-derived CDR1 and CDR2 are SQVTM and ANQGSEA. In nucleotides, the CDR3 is TGCAGCGTTGTGACGCAGGGGGTCTCCGAGCAGTACTTC. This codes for CSVVTQGVSEQYF.

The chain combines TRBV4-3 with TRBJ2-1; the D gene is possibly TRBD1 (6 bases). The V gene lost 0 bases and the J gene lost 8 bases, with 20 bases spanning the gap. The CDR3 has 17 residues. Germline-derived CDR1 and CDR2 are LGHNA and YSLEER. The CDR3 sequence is CASSQDPSGVSWDEQFF. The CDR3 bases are TGCGCCAGCAGCCAAGATCCCTCAGGGGTGTCCTGGGATGAGCAGTTCTTC.

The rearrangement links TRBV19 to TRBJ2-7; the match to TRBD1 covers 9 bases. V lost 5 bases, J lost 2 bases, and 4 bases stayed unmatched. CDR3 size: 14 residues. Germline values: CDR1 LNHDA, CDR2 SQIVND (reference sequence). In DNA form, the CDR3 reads TGTGCCAGTAGTTACGGGACAGGGACCTACGAGCAGTACTTC. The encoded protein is CASSYGTGTYEQYF. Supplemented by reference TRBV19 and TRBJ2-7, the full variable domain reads DGGITQSPKYLFRKEGQNVTLSCEQNLNHDAMYWYRQDPGQGLRLIYYSQIVNDFQKGDIAEGYSVSREKKESFPLTVTSAQKNPTAFYLCASSYGTGTYEQYFGPGTRLTVT.

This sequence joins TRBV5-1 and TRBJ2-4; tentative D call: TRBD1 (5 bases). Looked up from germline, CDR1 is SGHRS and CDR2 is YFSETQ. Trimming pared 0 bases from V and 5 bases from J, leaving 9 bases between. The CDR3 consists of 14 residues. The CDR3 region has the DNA TGCGCCAGCAGCTTGGGGGCACAGGAAAACATTCAGTACTTC. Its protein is CASSLGAQENIQYF.

In nucleotides, the CDR3 is TGTGCCAGCAGTTTATTGTATGGCAATCAGCCCCAGCATTTT. Translating gives CASSLLYGNQPQHF. The chain couples TRBV27 to TRBJ1-5; D gene unclear. This CDR3 has 14 residues. Looked up from germline, CDR1 is MNHEY and CDR2 is SMNVEV (reference sequence). Deletions cut 1 base from V and 2 bases from J, with 6 bases between.

The CDR3 DNA sequence: TGTGCCAGCAGGGAGGGGATGAACACTGAAGCTTTCTTT. As protein: CASREGMNTEAFF. The gene calls are TRBV13 and TRBJ1-1; D is perhaps TRBD1 (5 bases). CDR1 is PRHDT and CDR2 is FYEKMQ in the germline V gene (reference sequence). The V gene lost 6 bases and the J gene lost 0 bases, with 8 bases spanning the gap. This CDR3 spans 13 amino acids. The complete variable domain, with remaining parts taken from reference TRBV13 and TRBJ1-1, reads AAGVIQSPRHLIKEKRETATLKCYPIPRHDTVYWYQQGPGQDPQFLISFYEKMQSDKGSIPDRFSAQQFSDYHSELNMSSLELGDSALYFCASREGMNTEAFFGQGTRLTVV.

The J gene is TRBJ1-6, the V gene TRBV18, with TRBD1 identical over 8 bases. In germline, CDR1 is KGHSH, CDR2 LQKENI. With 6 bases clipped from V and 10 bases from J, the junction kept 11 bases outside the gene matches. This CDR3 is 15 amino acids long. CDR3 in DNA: TGTGCCAGCTCGAGGGACACCCCAGGGGGCTCACCCCTCCACTTT. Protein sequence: CASSRDTPGGSPLHF.

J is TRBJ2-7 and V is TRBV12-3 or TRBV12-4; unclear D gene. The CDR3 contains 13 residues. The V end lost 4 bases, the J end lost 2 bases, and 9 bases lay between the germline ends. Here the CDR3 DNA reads TGTGCCAGCAGTTCCGGGTCCACCTACGAGCAGTACTTC. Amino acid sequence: CASSSGSTYEQYF.

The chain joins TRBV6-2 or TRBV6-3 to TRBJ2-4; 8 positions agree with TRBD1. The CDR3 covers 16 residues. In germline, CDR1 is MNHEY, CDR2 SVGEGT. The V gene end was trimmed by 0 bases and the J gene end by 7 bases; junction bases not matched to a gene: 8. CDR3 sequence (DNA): TGTGCCAGCAGTTACTCCCCGGACAGGGAAGGGAACATTCAGTACTTC. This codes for CASSYSPDREGNIQYF.

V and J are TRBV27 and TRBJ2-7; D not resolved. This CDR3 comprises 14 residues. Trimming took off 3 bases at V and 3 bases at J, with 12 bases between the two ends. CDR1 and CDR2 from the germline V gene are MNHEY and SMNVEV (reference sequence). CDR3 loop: CASSLKVTGYEQYF. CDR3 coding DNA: TGTGCCAGCAGTTTGAAGGTTACGGGCTACGAGCAGTACTTC.

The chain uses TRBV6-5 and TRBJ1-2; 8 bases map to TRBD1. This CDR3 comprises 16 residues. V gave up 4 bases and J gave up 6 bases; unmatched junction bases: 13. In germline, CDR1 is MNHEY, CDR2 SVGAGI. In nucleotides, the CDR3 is TGTGCCAGCAGTTGGGGGATGACAGGGGAAGTGGATGGCTACACCTTC. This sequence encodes CASSWGMTGEVDGYTF.

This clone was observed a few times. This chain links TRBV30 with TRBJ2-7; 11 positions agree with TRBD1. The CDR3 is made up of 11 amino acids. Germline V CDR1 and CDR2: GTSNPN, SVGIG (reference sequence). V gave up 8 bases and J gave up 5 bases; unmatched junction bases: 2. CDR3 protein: CAGTGGNEQYF. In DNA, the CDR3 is TGTGCCGGGACAGGGGGGAACGAGCAGTACTTC.

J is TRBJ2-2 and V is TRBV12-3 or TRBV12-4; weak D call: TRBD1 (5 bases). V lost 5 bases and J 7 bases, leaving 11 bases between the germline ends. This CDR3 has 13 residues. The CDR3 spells CASSMTEDGELFF. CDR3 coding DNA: TGTGCCAGCAGTATGACAGAGGACGGGGAGCTGTTTTTT.

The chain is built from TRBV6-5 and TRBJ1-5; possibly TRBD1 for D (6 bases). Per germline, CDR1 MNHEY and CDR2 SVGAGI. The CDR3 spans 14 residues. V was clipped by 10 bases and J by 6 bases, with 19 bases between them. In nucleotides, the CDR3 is TGTGCCATCGATACATACAGGGAAGGTCAGCCCCAGCATTTT. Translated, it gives CAIDTYREGQPQHF.

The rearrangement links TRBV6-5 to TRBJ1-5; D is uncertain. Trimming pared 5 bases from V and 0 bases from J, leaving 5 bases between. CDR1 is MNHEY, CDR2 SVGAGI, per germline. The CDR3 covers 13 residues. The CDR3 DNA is TGTGCCAGCAGTACCTATAGCAATCAGCCCCAGCATTTT. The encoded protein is CASSTYSNQPQHF.

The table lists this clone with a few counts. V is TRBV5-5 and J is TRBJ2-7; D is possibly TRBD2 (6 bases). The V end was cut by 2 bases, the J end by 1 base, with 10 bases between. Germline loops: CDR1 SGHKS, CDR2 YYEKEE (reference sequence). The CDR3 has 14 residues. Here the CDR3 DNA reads TGTGCCAGCAGCTTCTCTCTAGCGTCCTACGAGCAGTACTTC. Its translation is CASSFSLASYEQYF.

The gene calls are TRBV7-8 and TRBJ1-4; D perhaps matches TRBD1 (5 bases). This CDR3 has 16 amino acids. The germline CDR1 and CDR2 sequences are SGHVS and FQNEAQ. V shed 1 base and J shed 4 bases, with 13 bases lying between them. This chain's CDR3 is CASSLESRGLNEKLFF. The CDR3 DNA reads TGTGCCAGCAGCTTAGAGTCAAGGGGACTTAATGAAAAACTGTTTTTT. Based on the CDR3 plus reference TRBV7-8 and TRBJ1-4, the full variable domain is GAGVSQSPRYKVAKRGQDVALRCDPISGHVSLFWYQQALGQGPEFLTYFQNEAQLDKSGLPSDRFFAERPEGSVSTLKIQRTQQEDSAVYLCASSLESRGLNEKLFFGSGTQLSVL.

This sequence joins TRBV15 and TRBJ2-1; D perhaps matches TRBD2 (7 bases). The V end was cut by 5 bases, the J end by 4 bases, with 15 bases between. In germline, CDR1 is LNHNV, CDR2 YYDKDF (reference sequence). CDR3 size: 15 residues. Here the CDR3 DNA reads TGTGCCACCAGCGTCGCTCGGGGGGCTTACAATGAGCAGTTCTTC. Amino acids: CATSVARGAYNEQFF.

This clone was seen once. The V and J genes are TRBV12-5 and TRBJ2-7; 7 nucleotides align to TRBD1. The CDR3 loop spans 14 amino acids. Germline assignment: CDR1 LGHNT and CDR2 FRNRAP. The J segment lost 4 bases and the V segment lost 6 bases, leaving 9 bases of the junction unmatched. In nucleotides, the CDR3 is TGTGCTAGTGGGTCAGGGGGAGAAATATACGAGCAGTACTTC. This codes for CASGSGGEIYEQYF. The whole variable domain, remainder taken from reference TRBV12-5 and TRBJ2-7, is DARVTQTPRHKVTEMGQEVTMRCQPILGHNTVFWYRQTMMQGLELLAYFRNRAPLDDSGMPKDRFSAEMPDATLATLKIQPSEPRDSAVYFCASGSGGEIYEQYFGPGTRLTVT.

The CDR3 spells CASSPHSSGSTDTQYF. DNA for the CDR3: TGTGCCAGCAGCCCCCACTCGAGCGGAAGCACAGATACGCAGTATTTT. The gene calls are TRBV9 and TRBJ2-3, with D possibly matching TRBD2 (5 bases). This CDR3 is built from 16 residues. CDR1 is SGDLS, CDR2 YYNGEE, per germline. The germline V and J ends were trimmed by 4 bases and 0 bases, with 15 bases remaining between them. Drawing the rest from reference TRBV9 and TRBJ2-3, the complete variable domain is DSGVTQTPKHLITATGQRVTLRCSPRSGDLSVYWYQQSLDQGLQFLIQYYNGEERAKGNILERFSAQQFPDLHSELNLSSLELGDSALYFCASSPHSSGSTDTQYFGPGTRLTVL.

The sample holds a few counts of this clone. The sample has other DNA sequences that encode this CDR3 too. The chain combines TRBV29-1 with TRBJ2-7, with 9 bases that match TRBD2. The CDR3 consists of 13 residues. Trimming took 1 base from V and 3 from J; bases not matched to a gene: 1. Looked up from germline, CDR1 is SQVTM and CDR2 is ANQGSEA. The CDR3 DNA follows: TGCAGCGTTGAAGTAGCGGGGGACTACGAGCAGTACTTC. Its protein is CSVEVAGDYEQYF.

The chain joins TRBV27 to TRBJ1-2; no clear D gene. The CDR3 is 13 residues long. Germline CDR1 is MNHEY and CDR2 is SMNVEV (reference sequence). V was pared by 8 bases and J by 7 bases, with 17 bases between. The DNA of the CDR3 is TGTGCCAGCGCTCCCGGAGTTTCCTCTGGCTACACCTTC. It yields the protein CASAPGVSSGYTF.